This T cell receptor (beta chain) emerged from a study of OX40 agonist ivuxolimab in advanced cancers. Study-level background: Ivuxolimab, which is an agonistic anti-OX40 (CD134) antibody, was administered to the patients. Patients receiving dose escalation had hepatocellular carcinoma, melanoma, renal cell or head and neck cancer.

CDR1 SNHLY and CDR2 FYNNEI come from the germline V gene. The length of the CDR3 is 13 residues. The V end lost 4 bases, the J end lost 0 bases, and 6 bases lay between the germline ends. Sequenced by immunoSEQ multiplex PCR; TCRdb stores in-frame clones only, minus some. The sample contains about 84,000 clones, approximately 89% of which appear only once. The TCR originated in an adult with an advanced solid tumor such as melanoma, head and neck, liver or kidney cancer. This sequence joins TRBV2 and TRBJ1-1; no reliable D call. Material: CD4+ or CD8+ T cells sorted from blood, obtained in a trial of the OX40 agonist ivuxolimab. The DNA for the CDR3 is TGTGCCAGCAGTGGGAGTTTGAACACTGAAGCTTTCTTT. Translating gives CASSGSLNTEAFF.